The 31 T cell receptor beta chains given below trace back to one sample, sequenced in a study of CD8 T cells in ankylosing spondylitis. TCRdb re-called the 5' RACE reads through MiXCR, storing one row per CDR3 protein. This sample carries some 250,000 distinct CDR3 sequences, approximately 9% of them seen once, and the ten largest clones take approximately 6.2%. The sample comprised blood, either unsorted or a sorted T cell fraction (not recorded which). The receptors derive from a male donor with ankylosing spondylitis or in good health (not recorded which).

The chain combines TRBV7-8 with TRBJ2-7; no clear D gene. The germline V and J ends were trimmed by 5 bases and 6 bases, with 14 bases remaining between them. Germline values: CDR1 SGHVS, CDR2 FQNEAQ. The CDR3 length is 13 residues. CDR3 residues: CASSPRTLTEQYF. CDR3 coding DNA: TGTGCCAGCAGCCCCCGGACCTTGACCGAGCAGTACTTC.

This clonotype was observed many times. The chain joins TRBV6-5 to TRBJ2-7; maybe TRBD2 (6 bases). The length of the CDR3 is 15 residues. V was shortened by 0 bases and J by 0 bases, with 9 bases between the two germline ends. CDR1 is MNHEY and CDR2 is SVGAGI in the germline V gene. The CDR3 region is CASSYSRDFSYEQYF. The CDR3, as DNA: TGTGCCAGCAGTTACTCGCGGGACTTCTCCTACGAGCAGTACTTC.

This clonotype came up many times. The V gene is TRBV20-1, the J gene TRBJ1-6, with D maybe TRBD1 (5 bases). CDR1 is DFQATT and CDR2 is SNEGSKA in the germline V gene (reference sequence). The germline V and J ends were trimmed by 6 bases and 7 bases, with 10 bases remaining between them. The CDR3 spans 12 residues. This CDR3 reads CSARVNNSPLHF. CDR3 nucleotide sequence: TGCAGTGCCAGGGTAAACAATTCACCCCTCCACTTT.

This clonotype showed up many times. The V gene is TRBV7-2, the J gene TRBJ2-3; D is uncertain. CDR3 size: 15 residues. Germline V lookup: CDR1 SGHTA, CDR2 FQGNSA. Trimming took off 2 bases at V and 1 base at J, with 10 bases between the two ends. The DNA of the CDR3 is TGTGCCAGCAGCTTATCATGGGTTGGCACAGATACGCAGTATTTT. This translates into CASSLSWVGTDTQYF.

CDR3 amino acids: CASSLTGWSNEQFF. The CDR3 DNA follows: TGTGCCAGCAGCTTAACTGGCTGGAGCAATGAGCAGTTCTTC. V is TRBV7-2 and J is TRBJ2-1; D is undetermined. The CDR3 loop spans 14 amino acids. V shed 2 bases and J shed 6 bases, with 11 bases lying between them. CDR1 and CDR2 from the germline V gene are SGHTA and FQGNSA.

This clonotype was found many times. This chain connects TRBV12-3 or TRBV12-4 to TRBJ2-7; 9 positions match TRBD2. The CDR3 extends over 13 amino acids. The trim removed 3 bases at V and 8 bases at J, leaving 5 bases unmatched. The DNA for the CDR3 is TGTGCCAGCAGTTTTAGCGGGGGCCCAAAGCAGTACTTC. Translated: CASSFSGGPKQYF.

This clonotype was detected ten times or more. DNA of the CDR3: TGCGCCAGCAGTTCCCCTGGGAGCGGGAGGGGCTCCTACAATGAGCAGTTCTTC. This sequence encodes CASSSPGSGRGSYNEQFF. V gene TRBV5-1 combines with J gene TRBJ2-1; 10 bases match TRBD2. Germline assignment: CDR1 SGHRS and CDR2 YFSETQ. This CDR3 is built from 18 residues. V gave up 5 bases and J gave up 0 bases; unmatched junction bases: 11.

Ten or more counts support this clonotype. The rearrangement links TRBV6-1 to TRBJ2-3, with TRBD2 identical over 10 bases. Germline lookup yields CDR1 MNHNS and CDR2 SASEGT. This CDR3 has 13 residues. The CDR3 region is CATLAGGTDTQYF. The CDR3 nucleotides are TGTGCTACGCTAGCGGGGGGCACAGATACGCAGTATTTT.

The rearrangement links TRBV12-3 or TRBV12-4 to TRBJ2-2, with 10 bases that match TRBD2. V shed 7 bases, J shed 4 bases, and the junction held 3 bases outside the gene matches. The CDR3 extends over 14 amino acids. The CDR3 here is CASTPSGSTGELFF. The CDR3 DNA sequence: TGTGCCAGCACCCCTAGCGGGAGCACCGGGGAGCTGTTTTTT.

This clonotype showed up many times. The V and J genes are TRBV7-8 and TRBJ1-4; D is unclear. Trimming took 5 bases from V and 5 from J, leaving 9 bases between them. CDR3 length: 13 amino acids. Germline CDR1 and CDR2: SGHVS and FQNEAQ. CDR3 bases: TGTGCCAGCAGCCGCGGCGCGAATGAAAAACTGTTTTTT. This codes for CASSRGANEKLFF.

The chain couples TRBV4-3 to TRBJ2-7; D might be TRBD2 (5 bases). CDR3 length: 15 amino acids. Trimming pared 0 bases from V and 2 bases from J, leaving 11 bases between. CDR1 LGHNA and CDR2 YSLEER come from the germline V gene. The CDR3 is CASSQDTSTTYEQYF. DNA of the CDR3: TGCGCCAGCAGCCAAGATACTAGTACTACCTACGAGCAGTACTTC.

The sample holds many counts of this clonotype. The V gene is TRBV12-3 or TRBV12-4, the J gene TRBJ1-1; no clear D. There are 15 residues in the CDR3. The ends were cut back, 3 bases at V and 0 bases at J, with 11 bases in the middle. Here the CDR3 reads CASSFGVYMNTEAFF. The CDR3 DNA is TGTGCCAGCAGTTTTGGGGTCTACATGAACACTGAAGCTTTCTTT.

This clonotype was seen a single time. A much larger clone is a single base away; this may be a read error. This CDR3 reads CAASRDWARGNQPQHF. The CDR3 coding sequence is TGTGCCGCCAGCAGAGATTGGGCGAGGGGCAATCAGCCCCAGCATTTT. V usage is TRBV15 and J usage is TRBJ1-5; D is unclear. This CDR3 comprises 16 residues. Germline CDR1 is LNHNV and CDR2 is YYDKDF (reference sequence).

The table lists this clonotype with many counts. The chain has TRBV7-2 and TRBJ1-4, with D unclear. Trimming pared 1 base from V and 10 bases from J, leaving 16 bases between. This CDR3 contains 15 residues. Germline V gene sequence: CDR1 SGHTA, CDR2 FQGNSA. The CDR3 loop is CASSLVSSGDGKLFF. The DNA of the CDR3 is TGTGCCAGCAGCTTAGTTTCCTCAGGTGATGGAAAACTGTTTTTT.

The chain links TRBV5-4 to TRBJ2-1; 7 nucleotides match TRBD2. The germline V gene has CDR1 SGHNT and CDR2 YYREEE (reference sequence). Trimming cost V 0 bases and J 3 bases; bases outside gene matches: 6. The CDR3 consists of 16 residues. The CDR3 protein is CASSLGGLADYNEQFF. The CDR3 DNA reads TGTGCCAGCAGCTTGGGGGGCCTAGCGGACTACAATGAGCAGTTCTTC. Full variable domain (outside the CDR3, taken from reference TRBV5-4 and TRBJ2-1): ETGVTQSPTHLIKTRGQQVTLRCSSQSGHNTVSWYQQALGQGPQFIFQYYREEENGRGNFPPRFSGLQFPNYSSELNVNALELDDSALYLCASSLGGLADYNEQFFGPGTRLTVL.

This clonotype has at least ten counts. The rearrangement uses TRBV24-1 and TRBJ2-2, with D perhaps matching TRBD2 (5 bases). This CDR3 contains 15 residues. V lost 3 bases and J lost 6, with 13 bases in between. Germline CDR1 reads KGHDR; CDR2 reads SFDVKD. In nucleotides, the CDR3 is TGTGCCACCAGTGATGAGGGTCCTATATCCGGGGAGCTGTTTTTT. This translates into CATSDEGPISGELFF.

This clonotype has at least ten counts. V usage is TRBV20-1 and J usage is TRBJ2-7; D may be TRBD1 (8 bases). This CDR3 spans 11 amino acids. V lost 5 bases and J lost 11, with 16 bases in between. CDR1 and CDR2 (germline): DFQATT, SNEGSKA (reference sequence). The CDR3 reads CSASQQGGEYF. Written as DNA, the CDR3 is TGCAGTGCTTCTCAACAGGGGGGGGAGTACTTC.

This clonotype has at least ten counts. The genes are TRBV7-8 and TRBJ1-5; D gene uncertain. CDR1 is SGHVS and CDR2 is FQNEAQ in the germline V gene. V shed 1 base and J shed 1 base, with 2 bases lying between them. CDR3 length equals 13 residues. CDR3 nucleotides: TGTGCCAGCAGCTTAGAGAGCAATCAGCCCCAGCATTTT. This codes for CASSLESNQPQHF.

This clonotype was seen ten or more times. This chain joins TRBV5-1 and TRBJ2-7; TRBD2 agrees at 11 bases. Germline lookup yields CDR1 SGHRS and CDR2 YFSETQ. The ends lost 5 bases at V and 4 bases at J; junction bases unmatched: 8. This CDR3 is 15 amino acids long. CDR3 coding DNA: TGCGCCAGCAGACCCGTAGTAGCGGGAGGGTACGAGCAGTACTTC. Protein sequence: CASRPVVAGGYEQYF.

Many counts were recorded for this clonotype. J is TRBJ1-2 and V is TRBV7-2; 9 nucleotides agree with TRBD1. Trimming removed 0 bases from V and 4 bases from J; junction bases left unmatched: 3. Germline CDR1 reads SGHTA; CDR2 reads FQGNSA. The CDR3 contains 15 residues. Here the CDR3 DNA reads TGTGCCAGCAGCTTAGCCACAGGGGGCACCTATGGCTACACCTTC. Translating it yields CASSLATGGTYGYTF.

This clonotype has a count of ten or more. The chain links TRBV15 to TRBJ1-2, with 7 bases that match TRBD1. CDR3 size: 14 residues. V dropped 0 bases and J dropped 8; count of bases not matched to a gene: 6. The germline V gene has CDR1 LNHNV and CDR2 YYDKDF (reference sequence). The CDR3 loop is CATSRETGLYGYTF. CDR3 DNA sequence: TGTGCCACCAGCAGAGAGACAGGGCTGTACGGCTACACCTTC.

This clonotype has ten or more counts. The chain recombines TRBV5-1 with TRBJ2-7; 13 bases are a match to TRBD2. V dropped 4 bases and J dropped 4; count of bases not matched to a gene: 8. CDR1 SGHRS and CDR2 YFSETQ come from the germline V gene. CDR3 length: 16 amino acids. In nucleotides, the CDR3 is TGCGCCAGCAGCCTGAACCCGGGACTAGCGGGGTACGAGCAGTACTTC. This codes for CASSLNPGLAGYEQYF.

Ten or more counts support this clonotype. The CDR3 region is CASSLVGRGSAYNEQFF. In nucleotides, the CDR3 is TGTGCCAGCAGCTTAGTTGGGCGGGGGAGCGCCTACAATGAGCAGTTCTTC. The V and J genes are TRBV7-9 and TRBJ2-1, with 7 bases fitting TRBD2. In germline, CDR1 is SEHNR, CDR2 FQNEAQ (reference sequence). This CDR3 comprises 17 residues. With V trimmed by 1 base and J by 2 bases, 8 bases remained unmatched.

This clonotype has ten or more counts. The chain uses TRBV28 and TRBJ2-1, with 9 bases fitting TRBD2. This CDR3 is built from 11 residues. V dropped 11 bases and J dropped 9; count of bases not matched to a gene: 5. Germline V gives CDR1 MDHEN, CDR2 SYDVKM. The CDR3 sequence is CASRTSVEQFF. In DNA, the CDR3 is TGTGCCTCACGGACTAGCGTTGAGCAGTTCTTC.

This clonotype has only a few counts. This rearrangement joins TRBV18 to TRBJ1-1; no clear D. The CDR3 is 15 amino acids. Trimming removed 2 bases at V and 0 bases at J, with 10 bases between. Germline CDR1 reads KGHSH; CDR2 reads LQKENI. In DNA form, the CDR3 reads TGTGCCAGCTCACCAGGAGTTCTGATGAACACTGAAGCTTTCTTT. Protein product: CASSPGVLMNTEAFF.

The sample holds many counts of this clonotype. This chain joins TRBV20-1 and TRBJ2-3, with TRBD2 matching 9 bases. This CDR3 has 15 amino acids. Losses at the gene ends were 5 bases for V and 4 bases for J; bases not matched to a gene: 10. CDR1 and CDR2 from the germline V gene are DFQATT and SNEGSKA (reference sequence). This CDR3 is CSAPGLARGADTQYF. CDR3 nucleotide sequence: TGCAGTGCTCCCGGACTAGCGAGAGGGGCAGATACGCAGTATTTT.

This clonotype was detected many times. This chain connects TRBV12-3 or TRBV12-4 to TRBJ2-7; 12 bases are shared with TRBD1. This CDR3 comprises 15 residues. Trimming cost V 4 bases and J 5 bases; bases outside gene matches: 6. The CDR3 here is CASSWDRGPTHEQYF. As DNA, the CDR3 is TGTGCCAGCAGTTGGGACAGGGGGCCGACGCACGAGCAGTACTTC.

This clonotype was counted ten times or more. The genes are TRBV7-2 and TRBJ2-1; 10 bases fit TRBD2. The CDR3 covers 15 residues. Germline V gene data show CDR1 as SGHTA and CDR2 as FQGNSA. The V segment lost 4 bases and the J segment 6 bases; nucleotides outside the gene matches: 6. CDR3 DNA: TGTGCCAGCAGCTCGCCGGGACTAGCGCTCAATGAGCAGTTCTTC. As protein: CASSSPGLALNEQFF. Looking up the rest from reference TRBV7-2 and TRBJ2-1 gives the full variable domain: GAGVSQSPSNKVTEKGKDVELRCDPISGHTALYWYRQSLGQGLEFLIYFQGNSAPDKSGLPSDRFSAERTGGSVSTLTIQRTQQEDSAVYLCASSSPGLALNEQFFGPGTRLTVL.

The CDR3, as DNA: TGCGCCAGCAGCCAAGACAAGTTGGGACTGATGAACACTGAAGCTTTCTTT. The encoded protein is CASSQDKLGLMNTEAFF. The V and J genes are TRBV4-3 and TRBJ1-1, with a weak D call TRBD1 (5 bases). There are 17 residues in the CDR3. Germline V gene sequence: CDR1 LGHNA, CDR2 YSLEER. Trimming removed 0 bases at V and 0 bases at J, with 14 bases between.

In this sample, this clonotype turned up many times. V usage is TRBV7-9 and J usage is TRBJ2-7; 8 bases match TRBD2. Per germline, CDR1 SEHNR and CDR2 FQNEAQ (reference sequence). This CDR3 contains 16 residues. Germline trimming cut 4 bases from V and 0 bases from J; bases unmatched to any gene: 8. CDR3 coding DNA: TGTGCCAGCAGCTGGAGTAGCGGGGATTCCTCCTACGAGCAGTACTTC. It codes for CASSWSSGDSSYEQYF.

This clonotype appeared a single time. The rearrangement uses TRBV4-2 and TRBJ1-2; D unresolved. V was pared by 0 bases and J by 4 bases, with 6 bases between. Germline loops: CDR1 LGHNA, CDR2 YNFKEQ. The CDR3 is 13 residues long. CDR3 DNA: TGTGCCAGCAGCCAAGAAGGCAGCTATGGCTACACCTTC. Protein product: CASSQEGSYGYTF.